This TCR beta chain comes out of a study of blood T cells in healthy people across ages (dated by TCRdb to 2014 to 2015). Some background on the complete study: Template switching captured roughly one uniquely barcoded TCR beta cDNA molecule per two T cells in model experiments. Age-related changes in TCR beta repertoire diversity were measured in the study by deep sequencing normalized with unique cDNA molecular identifiers. Donors of different ages were randomly distributed across sequencing lanes to avoid experimental bias. For two donors (one aged 18 to 29 and one aged 80 or older), the study analyzed two additional independent replicas of 1 million unique cDNA reads from the same blood draw. Four age groups were formed from the donors: young (average approximately 15 years), middle-aged (approximately 39), aged (around 68) and long-lived (around 80).

Libraries came from 5' RACE. Sequenced on an Illumina HiSeq 2500. The second PCR ran for roughly 7 to 11 cycles and used a J-beta primer mix along with a sample-barcoded 5' primer. Each TCR beta cDNA molecule received a unique molecular identifier from a template-switch 5' adaptor carrying 12 random nucleotides. Each sample yielded at least 3 million CDR3-containing paired-end reads. The Mint cDNA synthesis kit, primed by a TRBC-specific oligonucleotide, was used to synthesize first-strand cDNA from all RNA. After uracil-DNA glycosylase treatment, a first 18-cycle PCR used universal primers M1SS and BC2_uni_R on all cDNA. On the study's bioinformatics: For normalization, 1 million high-quality reads, each with a distinct molecular identifier, were randomly selected from each sample. Reads sharing molecular identifiers were discarded rather than binned into consensus sequences. MiTCR, set to a Q25 quality threshold and the strictest error-elimination algorithm, was used for CDR3 identification, clonotype clustering and error correction. A nonparametric unseen species model with Euler transformation was used to estimate a lower bound on total TCR beta diversity. Through fastp at Q25 and MiXCR, TCRdb rebuilt clones from the public reads, retaining in-frame beta chains. CDR3 protein sequences are deduplicated, and each keeps its most common genes and DNA. It is TCRdb's table, rather than the study itself, that gives the V and J calls and clone size. The sample data list fewer than 1,000,000 distinct CDR3 sequences, and 40% to 50% of these were observed just once. The ten top clones hold approximately 20% of the sample.

The roughly 39 donors, aged about 6 to 95 years, were systemically healthy Caucasian individuals from Russia. Each donor gave 9 to 10 milliliters of peripheral blood, collected into EDTA-treated Vacutainer tubes. PBMCs were isolated by Ficoll-Paque density-gradient centrifugation, with at least 7 million obtained per sample. Trizol reagent was used to extract total RNA from the PBMCs, yielding at least 5.5 micrograms per sample. For every donor, flow cytometry on a PBMC aliquot measured the percentage of naive CD45RAhigh/CD27high T cells. The germline V gene supplies CDR1 SGHVS and CDR2 FNYEAQ. Measured from the cysteine to the phenylalanine, the CDR3 is 15 residues long. Of the read, only the CDR3 DNA is kept; its 45 bases are in frame from base 1. General findings and caveats noted by the study authors: Conclusive comparison of naive and antigen-experienced compartments was prevented by the profiling of bulk unsorted PBMCs. Donor CMV infection status was unknown, potentially confounding age-related changes in expanded clonotypes. A strong correlation was found between observed TCR beta diversity and the percentage of naive T cells measured by flow cytometry. As age increased, observed TCR beta diversity per million T cells dropped in a roughly linear way, and a significant reduction was already evident by age roughly 36. Total diversity estimates from one million sequenced T cells were considered lower bounds and underestimates. The long-lived group showed more naive CD4+ T cells, fewer expanded clones and increased TCR diversity than the aged group, suggesting age selection.

Turning to this clonotype: Its antigen is not yet known. The junction and the germline gene differ at one end; a read error may be behind it.

The sequencing input was blood. The chain employs TRBV7-6 and TRBJ1-2; 7 nucleotides in the junction match TRBD1. The TCR was taken from a man aged 55 to 69 in good health. The CDR3 region has the sequence CASSHSDRSNYGYTF. Read as DNA, the sequence is TGTGCCAGCAGTCACTCGGACAGGTCTAACTACGGCTACACCTTC.